Below, 15 T cell receptor beta chains from the same sample are listed, as sequenced in a study of blood T cell repertoires in COVID-19. Clones were read by immunoSEQ multiplex PCR, and TCRdb kept only the in-frame ones, dropping some. In the table there are 400,000 to 550,000 clones, 70% to 90% of which are singletons. Material for sequencing was PBMCs or T cells enriched from blood (not recorded which). These receptors originate from a woman aged 18 to 35 with acute COVID-19.

The chain recombines TRBV19 with TRBJ2-5; D is perhaps TRBD2 (6 bases). Germline V gives CDR1 LNHDA, CDR2 SQIVND (reference sequence). This CDR3 has 15 residues. Trimming removed 10 bases from V and 5 bases from J, with 23 bases in between. CDR3 nucleotides: TGTGCCACCTCGGAGGGGATCGGTAGTGGGGAGACCCAGTACTTC. This sequence encodes CATSEGIGSGETQYF. The variable domain in full, with the rest retrieved from reference TRBV19 and TRBJ2-5, is DGGITQSPKYLFRKEGQNVTLSCEQNLNHDAMYWYRQDPGQGLRLIYYSQIVNDFQKGDIAEGYSVSREKKESFPLTVTSAQKNPTAFYLCATSEGIGSGETQYFGPGTRLLVL.

The chain employs TRBV4-1 and TRBJ1-2; 7 bases align to TRBD1. Germline CDR1 and CDR2: MGHRA and YSYEKL. The CDR3 has 14 residues. V trimming: 4 bases; J trimming: 2 bases; junction bases outside the gene matches: 4. The CDR3 DNA is TGCGCCAGCAGCCCCGGGACAGCCAACTATGGCTACACCTTC. Residues: CASSPGTANYGYTF.

The rearrangement links TRBV11-2 to TRBJ2-1; 10 positions match TRBD2. This CDR3 is 18 amino acids long. J gave up 4 bases and V 2 bases, and 11 bases lay outside the gene matches. Germline V gene sequence: CDR1 SGHAT, CDR2 FQNNGV. CDR3 amino acids: CASSLWTSGQLKYNEQFF. The DNA of the CDR3 is TGTGCCAGCAGCTTATGGACTAGCGGACAATTAAAGTACAATGAGCAGTTCTTC. Complete variable domain (other parts from reference TRBV11-2 and TRBJ2-1): EAGVAQSPRYKIIEKRQSVAFWCNPISGHATLYWYQQILGQGPKLLIQFQNNGVVDDSQLPKDRFSAERLKGVDSTLKIQPAKLEDSAVYLCASSLWTSGQLKYNEQFFGPGTRLTVL.

The rearrangement links TRBV27 to TRBJ1-5; D possibly corresponds to TRBD1 (5 bases). V was cut by 2 bases and J by 0 bases, with 8 bases left in between. The CDR3 totals 15 residues. Germline-derived CDR1 and CDR2 are MNHEY and SMNVEV (reference sequence). CDR3 bases: TGTGCCAGCAGTTTAGCAGGGATTAGCAATCAGCCCCAGCATTTT. Protein: CASSLAGISNQPQHF.

The sample holds one count of this clone. The chain has TRBV4-1 and TRBJ1-1; possibly TRBD1 for D (6 bases). V gave up 3 bases and J gave up 0 bases, with 11 bases separating them. The CDR3 covers 15 residues. From germline, CDR1 is MGHRA and CDR2 YSYEKL. DNA for the CDR3: TGCGCCAGCAGCCAGGGACACACTATGAACACTGAAGCTTTCTTT. It is translated as CASSQGHTMNTEAFF.

This clone was observed a handful of times. This chain uses TRBV5-4 with TRBJ1-2; 9 bases match TRBD1. This CDR3 is 13 amino acids long. Germline loops: CDR1 SGHNT, CDR2 YYREEE (reference sequence). Germline trimming cut 8 bases from V and 5 bases from J; bases unmatched to any gene: 7. The CDR3: CASGDRERYGYTF. In DNA, the CDR3 is TGTGCCAGTGGGGACAGGGAGAGGTATGGCTACACCTTC.

The rearrangement uses TRBV7-2 and TRBJ1-1, with D possibly being TRBD1 (5 bases). This CDR3 has 14 amino acids. Trimming stripped 2 bases from V and 2 bases from J, with 9 bases between. Germline V lookup: CDR1 SGHTA, CDR2 FQGNSA. The CDR3 here is CASSLRQYNTEAFF. CDR3 bases: TGTGCCAGCAGCTTACGACAGTACAACACTGAAGCTTTCTTT. The complete variable domain, with remaining parts taken from reference TRBV7-2 and TRBJ1-1, reads GAGVSQSPSNKVTEKGKDVELRCDPISGHTALYWYRQSLGQGLEFLIYFQGNSAPDKSGLPSDRFSAERTGGSVSTLTIQRTQQEDSAVYLCASSLRQYNTEAFFGQGTRLTVV.

V and J are TRBV7-9 and TRBJ2-3; maybe TRBD1 (8 bases). The V gene's germline CDR1 is SEHNR and CDR2 FQNEAQ (reference sequence). This CDR3 has 15 residues. Trimming removed 4 bases at V and 3 bases at J, with 14 bases between. DNA for the CDR3: TGTGCCAGCAGCTACAAACAGGGGGGGACAGATACGCAGTATTTT. Protein sequence: CASSYKQGGTDTQYF. The entire variable domain, with the rest obtained from reference TRBV7-9 and TRBJ2-3, is as follows: DTGVSQNPRHKITKRGQNVTFRCDPISEHNRLYWYRQTLGQGPEFLTYFQNEAQLEKSRLLSDRFSAERPKGSFSTLEIQRTEQGDSAMYLCASSYKQGGTDTQYFGPGTRLTVL.

The chain links TRBV18 to TRBJ1-5, with D maybe TRBD1 (5 bases). Germline V gene data show CDR1 as KGHSH and CDR2 as LQKENI. Trimming removed 2 bases from V and 4 bases from J, with 9 bases in between. The CDR3 is 14 amino acids. CDR3 loop: CASSPATANQPQHF. Here the CDR3 DNA reads TGTGCCAGCTCACCAGCGACAGCTAATCAGCCCCAGCATTTT.

The chain employs TRBV5-5 and TRBJ2-3; D might be TRBD1 (5 bases). Per germline, CDR1 SGHKS and CDR2 YYEKEE (reference sequence). The V gene lost 0 bases and the J gene lost 4 bases, with 12 bases spanning the gap. There are 15 residues in the CDR3. CDR3 amino acids: CASSLGRAKADTQYF. The CDR3 DNA follows: TGTGCCAGCAGCTTGGGCAGGGCGAAAGCAGATACGCAGTATTTT.

V gene TRBV7-2 combines with J gene TRBJ1-1; D is unclear. Trimming shortened V by 5 bases and J by 1 base, and 8 bases separated the two germline ends. CDR1 and CDR2 (germline): SGHTA, FQGNSA. The CDR3 sequence is 13 residues long. This CDR3 reads CASSETRNTEAFF. The CDR3 coding sequence is TGTGCCAGCAGCGAGACACGGAACACTGAAGCTTTCTTT.

This clone showed up just once. This chain uses TRBV5-4 with TRBJ1-1; TRBD1 is a possible D gene (5 bases). This CDR3 spans 13 amino acids. Between the trimmed V and J ends, which lost 4 bases and 8 bases, there was a span of 15 bases. Looked up from germline, CDR1 is SGHNT and CDR2 is YYREEE (reference sequence). The CDR3 bases are TGTGCCAGCAGCCTCGCGGGGCAGAGAGAAGCTTTCTTT. Amino acid sequence: CASSLAGQREAFF.

V is TRBV19 and J is TRBJ1-2; D is unclear. With 5 bases removed from V and 4 bases from J, the gap between germline ends came to 20 bases. CDR1 LNHDA and CDR2 SQIVND come from the germline V gene (reference sequence). The CDR3 sequence is 16 residues long. CDR3 nucleotides: TGTGCCAGTAGTCACCTAACTACACCATCGAGCTATGGCTACACCTTC. This gives the protein CASSHLTTPSSYGYTF. Full variable domain (outside the CDR3, taken from reference TRBV19 and TRBJ1-2): DGGITQSPKYLFRKEGQNVTLSCEQNLNHDAMYWYRQDPGQGLRLIYYSQIVNDFQKGDIAEGYSVSREKKESFPLTVTSAQKNPTAFYLCASSHLTTPSSYGYTFGSGTRLTVV.

This rearrangement joins TRBV3-1 (or the pseudogene TRBV3-2) to TRBJ1-2; 7 nucleotides line up with TRBD1. Losses at the gene ends were 6 bases for V and 4 bases for J; bases not matched to a gene: 8. CDR1 is LGHDT, CDR2 YNNKEL, per germline (reference sequence). This CDR3 contains 14 residues. The CDR3 here is CASSRDSLTYGYTF. The CDR3, as DNA: TGTGCCAGCAGTCGGGACAGCTTAACCTATGGCTACACCTTC.

The chain employs TRBV5-5 and TRBJ1-5; weak D call: TRBD1 (6 bases). Trimming cost V 4 bases and J 1 base, with 6 bases left between them. CDR1 is SGHKS and CDR2 is YYEKEE in the germline V gene (reference sequence). This CDR3 contains 13 residues. This CDR3 is CASSTGSNQPQHF. The CDR3 nucleotides are TGTGCCAGCAGCACAGGGAGCAATCAGCCCCAGCATTTT. The full variable domain, completed using reference TRBV5-5 and TRBJ1-5, is DAGVTQSPTHLIKTRGQQVTLRCSPISGHKSVSWYQQVLGQGPQFIFQYYEKEERGRGNFPDRFSARQFPNYSSELNVNALLLGDSALYLCASSTGSNQPQHFGDGTRLSIL.